The rows below give T cell receptor beta chains drawn from one sample of a study of blood T cell repertoires in COVID-19. Sequencing was performed with immunoSEQ multiplex PCR; in TCRdb, only in-frame clones are kept and a portion is missing. The sample contains about 240,000 clones, roughly 80% of which appear only once. The sample comprised peripheral blood. These receptors were taken from a woman aged 60-75 years with active or convalescent COVID-19. Both conserved end residues are part of each CDR3.

CDR3 protein	V gene	J gene
CASSLPPYSGNTIYF	TRBV28	TRBJ1-3
CASSRYARGNQPQHF	TRBV19	TRBJ1-5
CASSTNLGQGAWGYGYTF	TRBV19	TRBJ1-2
CATSDLIPDRGTSNQPQHF	TRBV24-1	TRBJ1-5
CASRLRGREYEQYF	TRBV27	TRBJ2-7
CASSSPGQGAYEQYF	TRBV11-2	TRBJ2-7
CASSLGNKHYGYTF	TRBV11-3	TRBJ1-2
CASSLSPTGRTEAFF	TRBV27	TRBJ1-1
CASRPFGYGYTF	TRBV11-2	TRBJ1-2
CATSDSRHLGGEKLFF	TRBV24-1	TRBJ1-4
CASSEAGTQAQYF	TRBV10-1	TRBJ2-5
CASSQGGYNEQFF	TRBV5-6	TRBJ2-1
CAIREGGAVSYNEQFF	TRBV10-3	TRBJ2-1
CASSPELPGTGLETQYF	TRBV14	TRBJ2-5
CASSPMVGAKLFF	TRBV3-1/TRBV3-2	TRBJ1-4
CASSVGPQGQDGELFF	TRBV9	TRBJ2-2
CASSGDILNTEAFF	TRBV19	TRBJ1-1
CASSDRAGDANTGELFF	TRBV10-1	TRBJ2-2
CASSLAPGDEQFF	TRBV7-9	TRBJ2-1
CASIPTGGSPLHF	TRBV28	TRBJ1-6
CASSARLAGGSYNEQFF	TRBV9	TRBJ2-1
CASSHLLARRYNEQFF	TRBV4-1	TRBJ2-1
CASSQARSTGELFF	TRBV3-1/TRBV3-2	TRBJ2-2
CASRSDTEVGYTF	TRBV12-3/TRBV12-4	TRBJ1-2
CASRPTGGVDTQYF	TRBV19	TRBJ2-3
CASSLDNASGSPSTDTQYF	TRBV11-2	TRBJ2-3
CASRSGTSGAYEQYF	TRBV3-1/TRBV3-2	TRBJ2-7
CASSQDPLREQFF	TRBV4-2	TRBJ2-1
CASSLRGTGELFF	TRBV28	TRBJ2-2
CASNQGAEEEKLFF	TRBV27	TRBJ1-4
CASSSRQGGQPQHF	TRBV19	TRBJ1-5
CASSMVLAELATDTQYF	TRBV19	TRBJ2-3
CASSPTGPYTEAFF	TRBV18	TRBJ1-1
CASSYSNNYGYTF	TRBV6-5	TRBJ1-2
CASSFLLAGAPDTQYF	TRBV7-9	TRBJ2-3
CASSPGGRDNQPQHF	TRBV5-1	TRBJ1-5
CASSLTYYRTSGNTIYF	TRBV5-1	TRBJ1-3
CASSSQASSGSPLHF	TRBV9	TRBJ1-6
CASSLAVRGEVFF	TRBV11-2	TRBJ1-4
CASSFSSGPPGEKLFF	TRBV7-8	TRBJ1-4